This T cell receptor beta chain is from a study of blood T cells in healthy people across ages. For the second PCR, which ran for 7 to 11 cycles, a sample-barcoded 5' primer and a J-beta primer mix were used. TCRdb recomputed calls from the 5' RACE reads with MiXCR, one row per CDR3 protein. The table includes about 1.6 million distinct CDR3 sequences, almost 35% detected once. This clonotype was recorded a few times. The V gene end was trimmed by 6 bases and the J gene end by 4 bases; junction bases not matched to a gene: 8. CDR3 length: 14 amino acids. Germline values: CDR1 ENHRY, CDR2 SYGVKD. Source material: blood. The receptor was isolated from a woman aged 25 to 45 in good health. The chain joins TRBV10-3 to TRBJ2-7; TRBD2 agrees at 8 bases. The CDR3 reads CAISTSGGGYEQYF. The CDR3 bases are TGTGCCATCAGCACAAGCGGGGGTGGGTACGAGCAGTACTTC.